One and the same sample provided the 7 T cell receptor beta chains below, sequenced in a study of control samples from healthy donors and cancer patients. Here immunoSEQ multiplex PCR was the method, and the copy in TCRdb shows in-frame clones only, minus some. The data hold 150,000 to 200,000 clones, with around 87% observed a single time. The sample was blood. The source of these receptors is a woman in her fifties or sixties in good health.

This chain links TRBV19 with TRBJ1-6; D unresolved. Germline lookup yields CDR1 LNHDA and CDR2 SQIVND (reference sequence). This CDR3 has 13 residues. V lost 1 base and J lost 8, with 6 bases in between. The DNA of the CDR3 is TGTGCCAGTAGTATAGGCGAATATTCACCCCTCCACTTT. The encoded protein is CASSIGEYSPLHF. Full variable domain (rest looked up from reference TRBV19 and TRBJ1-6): DGGITQSPKYLFRKEGQNVTLSCEQNLNHDAMYWYRQDPGQGLRLIYYSQIVNDFQKGDIAEGYSVSREKKESFPLTVTSAQKNPTAFYLCASSIGEYSPLHFGNGTRLTVT.

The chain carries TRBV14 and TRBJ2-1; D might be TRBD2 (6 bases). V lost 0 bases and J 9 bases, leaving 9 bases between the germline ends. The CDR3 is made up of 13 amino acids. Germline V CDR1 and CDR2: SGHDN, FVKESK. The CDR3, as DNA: TGTGCCAGCAGCCAAGACTGGGGAGGTGAGCAGTTCTTC. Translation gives CASSQDWGGEQFF.

The CDR3 nucleotides read TGTGCCAGCAGCCAGCGGGAGGGGAGGGCCCTCGAGCAGTACTTC. Its translation: CASSQREGRALEQYF. The J gene is TRBJ2-7, the V gene TRBV7-2, with TRBD2 matching 10 bases. Trimming took 5 bases from V and 6 from J; bases not matched to a gene: 10. This CDR3 spans 15 amino acids. Germline CDR1 and CDR2: SGHTA and FQGNSA.

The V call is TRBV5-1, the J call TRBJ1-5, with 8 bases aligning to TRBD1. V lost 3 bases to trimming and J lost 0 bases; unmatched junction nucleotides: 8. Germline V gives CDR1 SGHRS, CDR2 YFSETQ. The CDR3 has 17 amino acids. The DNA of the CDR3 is TGCGCCAGCAGCTGGCGGACAGGGCGGGATAGCAATCAGCCCCAGCATTTT. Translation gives CASSWRTGRDSNQPQHF.

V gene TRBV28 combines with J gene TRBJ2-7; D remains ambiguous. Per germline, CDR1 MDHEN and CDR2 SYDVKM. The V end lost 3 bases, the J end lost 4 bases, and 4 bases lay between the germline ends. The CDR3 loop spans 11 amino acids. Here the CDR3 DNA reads TGTGCCAGCAGTTTCCGATACGAGCAGTACTTC. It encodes CASSFRYEQYF.

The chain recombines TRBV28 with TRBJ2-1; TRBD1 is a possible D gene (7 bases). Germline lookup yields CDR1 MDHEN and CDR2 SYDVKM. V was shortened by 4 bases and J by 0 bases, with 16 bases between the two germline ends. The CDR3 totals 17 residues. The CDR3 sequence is CASSSGTRDSSYNEQFF. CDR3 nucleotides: TGTGCCAGCAGTTCCGGGACTCGGGACAGCTCCTACAATGAGCAGTTCTTC.

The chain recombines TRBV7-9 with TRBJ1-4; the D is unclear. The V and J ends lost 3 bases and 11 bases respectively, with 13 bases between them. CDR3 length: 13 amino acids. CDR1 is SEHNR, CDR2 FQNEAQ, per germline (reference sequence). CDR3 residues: CASSFPPLEKLFF. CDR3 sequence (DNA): TGTGCCAGCAGCTTTCCCCCTCTCGAGAAACTGTTTTTT.